This TCR beta chain was sequenced in a study of blood T cell repertoires in COVID-19. Study-level information: COVID-19 samples from acute and convalescent phases originated in the United States, Italy and Spain. The cDNA or gDNA used as material had been derived from T cells, B-cell-depleted T cells, or PBMCs.

Germline V gene lookup returns CDR1 SGDLS and CDR2 YYNGEE. With 0 bases clipped from V and 2 bases from J, the junction kept 6 bases outside the gene matches. There are 16 residues in the CDR3. Authors' methods: Reference gene primer amplification in the assay estimated nucleated cell counts. The method was immunoSEQ multiplex PCR; TCRdb's version includes in-frame clones alone and lacks a portion of them. Clone size and V and J calls were adopted from that table, with D and trimming inferred from the DNA. The repertoire has around 95,000 clones, more than 65% of them found once; the top ten carry around 29%.

Specimen: peripheral blood. V gene TRBV9 combines with J gene TRBJ2-3; 7 bases match TRBD2. This sequence was found in a man aged 65 to 79 with active or convalescent COVID-19. DNA for the CDR3: TGTGCCAGCAGCGTAGTCCCTAGCGGACACACAGATACGCAGTATTTT. It encodes CASSVVPSGHTDTQYF.